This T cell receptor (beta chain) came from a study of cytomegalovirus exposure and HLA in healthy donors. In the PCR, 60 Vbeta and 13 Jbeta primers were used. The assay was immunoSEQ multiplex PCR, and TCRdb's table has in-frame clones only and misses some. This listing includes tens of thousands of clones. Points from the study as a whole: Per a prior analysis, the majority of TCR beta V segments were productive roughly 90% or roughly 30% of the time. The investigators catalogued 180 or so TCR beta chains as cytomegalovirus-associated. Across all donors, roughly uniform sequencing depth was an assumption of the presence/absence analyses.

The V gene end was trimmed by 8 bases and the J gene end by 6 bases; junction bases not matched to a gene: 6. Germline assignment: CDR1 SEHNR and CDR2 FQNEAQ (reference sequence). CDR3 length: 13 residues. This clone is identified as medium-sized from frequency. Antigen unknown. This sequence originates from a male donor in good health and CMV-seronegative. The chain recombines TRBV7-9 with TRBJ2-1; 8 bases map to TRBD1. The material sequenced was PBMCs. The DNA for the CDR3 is TGTGCCAGCTTACGACAGGGGCGCAATGAGCAGTTCTTC. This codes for CASLRQGRNEQFF.